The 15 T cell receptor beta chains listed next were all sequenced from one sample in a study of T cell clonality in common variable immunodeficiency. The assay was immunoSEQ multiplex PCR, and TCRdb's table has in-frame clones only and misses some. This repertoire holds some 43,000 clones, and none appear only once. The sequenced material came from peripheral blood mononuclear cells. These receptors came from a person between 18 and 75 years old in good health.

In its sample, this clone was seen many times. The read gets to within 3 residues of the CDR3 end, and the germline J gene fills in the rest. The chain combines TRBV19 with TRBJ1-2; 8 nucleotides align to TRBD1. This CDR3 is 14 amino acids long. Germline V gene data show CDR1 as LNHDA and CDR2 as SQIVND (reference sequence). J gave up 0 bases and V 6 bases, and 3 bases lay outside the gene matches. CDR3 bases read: TGTGCCAGTAGCCCGGACAGGGCTAACTATGGC. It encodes CASSPDRANYG. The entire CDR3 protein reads CASSPDRANYGYTF.

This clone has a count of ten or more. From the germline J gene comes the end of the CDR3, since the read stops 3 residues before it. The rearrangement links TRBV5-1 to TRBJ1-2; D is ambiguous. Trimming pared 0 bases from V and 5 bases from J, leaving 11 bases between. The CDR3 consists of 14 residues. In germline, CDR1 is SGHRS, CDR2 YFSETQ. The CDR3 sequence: CASSLVAAFYGYTF. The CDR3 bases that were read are TGCGCCAGCAGCTTGGTTGCAGCGTTTTATGGC. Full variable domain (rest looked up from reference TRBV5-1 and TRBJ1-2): KAGVTQTPRYLIKTRGQQVTLSCSPISGHRSVSWYQQTPGQGLQFLFEYFSETQRNKGNFPGRFSGRQFSNSRSEMNVSTLELGDSALYLCASSLVAAFYGYTFGSGTRLTVV.

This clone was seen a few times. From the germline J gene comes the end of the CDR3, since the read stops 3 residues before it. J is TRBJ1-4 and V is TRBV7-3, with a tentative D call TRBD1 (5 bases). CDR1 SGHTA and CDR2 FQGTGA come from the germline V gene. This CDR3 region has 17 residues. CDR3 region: CASSPLAPFSGANVLFF. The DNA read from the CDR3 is TGTGCCAGCAGCCCTCTCGCCCCCTTCTCTGGGGCCAACGTA.

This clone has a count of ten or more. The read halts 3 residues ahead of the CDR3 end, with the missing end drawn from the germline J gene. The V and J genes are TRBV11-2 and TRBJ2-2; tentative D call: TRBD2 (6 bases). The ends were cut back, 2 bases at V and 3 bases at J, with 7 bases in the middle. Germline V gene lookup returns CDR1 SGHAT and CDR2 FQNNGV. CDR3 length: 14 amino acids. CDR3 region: CASSLRRDTGELFF. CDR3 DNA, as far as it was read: TGTGCCAGCAGCTTAAGGAGGGACACCGGGGAG. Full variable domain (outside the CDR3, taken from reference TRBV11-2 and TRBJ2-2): EAGVAQSPRYKIIEKRQSVAFWCNPISGHATLYWYQQILGQGPKLLIQFQNNGVVDDSQLPKDRFSAERLKGVDSTLKIQPAKLEDSAVYLCASSLRRDTGELFFGEGSRLTVL.

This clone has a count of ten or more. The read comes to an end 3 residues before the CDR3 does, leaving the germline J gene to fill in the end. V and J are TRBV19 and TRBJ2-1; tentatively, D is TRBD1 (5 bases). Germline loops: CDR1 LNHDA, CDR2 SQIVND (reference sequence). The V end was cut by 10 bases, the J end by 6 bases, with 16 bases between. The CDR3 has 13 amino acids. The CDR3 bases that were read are TGTGCCACAATAGCAGGGTTCGGCAATGAG. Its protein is CATIAGFGNE. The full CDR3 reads CATIAGFGNEQFF. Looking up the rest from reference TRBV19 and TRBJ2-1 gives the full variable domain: DGGITQSPKYLFRKEGQNVTLSCEQNLNHDAMYWYRQDPGQGLRLIYYSQIVNDFQKGDIAEGYSVSREKKESFPLTVTSAQKNPTAFYLCATIAGFGNEQFFGPGTRLTVL.

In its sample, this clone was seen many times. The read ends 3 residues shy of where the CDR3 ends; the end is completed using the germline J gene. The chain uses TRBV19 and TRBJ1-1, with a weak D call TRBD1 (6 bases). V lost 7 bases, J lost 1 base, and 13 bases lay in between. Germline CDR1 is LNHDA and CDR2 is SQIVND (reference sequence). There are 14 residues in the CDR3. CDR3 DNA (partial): TGTGCCAGTACCCTAGGGGGACGGAACACTGAA. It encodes CASTLGGRNTE. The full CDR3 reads CASTLGGRNTEAFF.

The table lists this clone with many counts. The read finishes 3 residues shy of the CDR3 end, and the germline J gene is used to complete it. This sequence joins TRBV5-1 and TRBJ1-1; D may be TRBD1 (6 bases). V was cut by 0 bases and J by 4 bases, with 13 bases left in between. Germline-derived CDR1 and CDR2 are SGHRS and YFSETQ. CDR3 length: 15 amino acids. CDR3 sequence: CASSLEQGKGTEAFF. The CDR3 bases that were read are TGCGCCAGCAGCTTGGAACAGGGCAAAGGCACTGAA.

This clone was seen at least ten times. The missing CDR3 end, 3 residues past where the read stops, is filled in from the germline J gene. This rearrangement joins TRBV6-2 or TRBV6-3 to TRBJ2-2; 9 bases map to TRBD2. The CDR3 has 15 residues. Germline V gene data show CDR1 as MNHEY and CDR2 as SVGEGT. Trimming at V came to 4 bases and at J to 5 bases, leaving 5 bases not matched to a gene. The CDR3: CASSSREGLTGELFF. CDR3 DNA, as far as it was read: TGTGCCAGCAGTTCGCGGGAGGGCCTTACCGGGGAG.

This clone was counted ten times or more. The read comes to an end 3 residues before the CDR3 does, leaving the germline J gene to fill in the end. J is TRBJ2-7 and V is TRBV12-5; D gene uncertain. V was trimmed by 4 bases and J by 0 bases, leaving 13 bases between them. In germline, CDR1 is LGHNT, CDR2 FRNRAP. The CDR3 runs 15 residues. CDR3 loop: CASGSPDTRSYEQYF. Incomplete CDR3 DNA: TGTGCTAGTGGTTCCCCTGACACACGCTCCTACGAG.

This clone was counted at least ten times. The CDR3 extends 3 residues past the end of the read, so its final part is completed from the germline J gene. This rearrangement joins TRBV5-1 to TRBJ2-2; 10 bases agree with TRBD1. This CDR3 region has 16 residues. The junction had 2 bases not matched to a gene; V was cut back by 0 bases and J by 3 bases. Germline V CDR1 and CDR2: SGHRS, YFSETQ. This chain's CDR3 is CASSLVGTGDTGELFF. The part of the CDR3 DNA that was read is TGCGCCAGCAGCTTGGTCGGGACAGGGGACACCGGGGAG.

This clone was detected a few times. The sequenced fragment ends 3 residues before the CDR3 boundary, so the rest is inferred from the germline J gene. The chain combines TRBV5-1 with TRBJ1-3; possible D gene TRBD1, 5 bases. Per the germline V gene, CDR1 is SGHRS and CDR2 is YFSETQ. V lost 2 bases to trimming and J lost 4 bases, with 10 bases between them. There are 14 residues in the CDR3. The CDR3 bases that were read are TGCGCCAGCAGCTTTGGGGCATCAGGAAACACC. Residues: CASSFGASGNT. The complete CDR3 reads CASSFGASGNTIYF.

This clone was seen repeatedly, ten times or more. The CDR3 bases that were read are TGTGCCACCAGTGATCCCTCTAGCGGCTCCTACAATGAG. Translation gives CATSDPSSGSYNE. The whole CDR3 reads CATSDPSSGSYNEQFF. This sequence joins TRBV24-1 and TRBJ2-1, with 7 nucleotides matching TRBD2. The read ends 3 residues early relative to the CDR3; the germline J gene fills the gap. V shed 3 bases, J shed 0 bases, and the junction held 4 bases outside the gene matches. This CDR3 is built from 16 residues. Germline loops: CDR1 KGHDR, CDR2 SFDVKD.

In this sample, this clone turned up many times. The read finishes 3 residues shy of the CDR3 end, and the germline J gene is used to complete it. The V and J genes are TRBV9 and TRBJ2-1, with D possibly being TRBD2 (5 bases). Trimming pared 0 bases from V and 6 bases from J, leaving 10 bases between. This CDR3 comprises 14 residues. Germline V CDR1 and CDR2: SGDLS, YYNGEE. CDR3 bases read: TGTGCCAGCAGCGTAGTACCCGGGGTCAATGAG. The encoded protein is CASSVVPGVNE. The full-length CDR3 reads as CASSVVPGVNEQFF. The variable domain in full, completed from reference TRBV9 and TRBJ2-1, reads DSGVTQTPKHLITATGQRVTLRCSPRSGDLSVYWYQQSLDQGLQFLIQYYNGEERAKGNILERFSAQQFPDLHSELNLSSLELGDSALYFCASSVVPGVNEQFFGPGTRLTVL.

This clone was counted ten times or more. The part of the CDR3 DNA that was read is TGTGCCAGCAGCGTATCTAGCGGGCACAATGAG. Residues: CASSVSSGHNE. The complete CDR3 reads CASSVSSGHNEQFF. The chain is built from TRBV5-4 and TRBJ2-1; 8 nucleotides align to TRBD2. The sequence runs out 3 residues before the end of the CDR3; the remainder is reconstructed from the germline J gene. CDR1 and CDR2 (germline): SGHNT, YYREEE (reference sequence). V lost 4 bases and J lost 5; bases outside the gene matches: 5. The CDR3 consists of 14 residues.

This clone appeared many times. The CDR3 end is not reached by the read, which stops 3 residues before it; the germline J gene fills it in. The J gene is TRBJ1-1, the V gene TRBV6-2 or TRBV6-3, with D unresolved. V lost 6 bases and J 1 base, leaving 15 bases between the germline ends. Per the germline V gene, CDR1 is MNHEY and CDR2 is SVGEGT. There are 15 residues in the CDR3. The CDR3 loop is CASSLPLYQNTEAFF. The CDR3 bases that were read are TGTGCCAGCAGCCTACCGCTCTACCAGAACACTGAA.